The entry below gives a single T cell receptor (beta chain) sequence along with its context. A read error may be the cause here, since a much bigger clone is one base away. These data come from a study of T cells in Graves' hyperthyroidism and ophthalmopathy. RNA transcripts were the template for amplifying TCR beta CDR3 regions. First-round RT-PCR targeting the TCR CDR3 was performed with the HTBI primer set. From the multiplex PCR reads, TCRdb called clonotypes with MiXCR, one entry per CDR3 protein. The sample shows almost 50,000 distinct CDR3 sequences, approximately 50% of them seen only once. Investigators excluded patients with uncontrolled infection, other autoimmune disease, pregnancy or lactation. From germline, CDR1 is DFQATT and CDR2 SNEGSKA (reference sequence). CDR3 length: 12 residues.

This sequence originates from a man younger than 30 with Graves' hyperthyroidism. Sequenced material: peripheral blood or thyroid tissue (not recorded which). This chain links TRBV20-1 with TRBJ2-3; possibly TRBD1 or TRBD2 for D (5 bases each). CDR3 loop: CSARDLTDAQYF. CDR3 DNA sequence: TGCAGTGCCCGGGACCTCACAGATGCGCAGTATTTT.